Below are 25 T cell receptor beta chains sequenced from a single sample in a study of Tregs in tolerant kidney transplant recipients. Profiled with immunoSEQ multiplex PCR; TCRdb holds only in-frame clones, not every one. The table shows 240,000 or so clones, with 80% to 85% occurring only once. The material sequenced was CD4+ T cells from blood. The receptors originated from a human donor in good health.

The gene calls are TRBV18 and TRBJ1-2, with 10 bases lining up with TRBD1. From germline, CDR1 is KGHSH and CDR2 LQKENI. There are 16 residues in the CDR3. The J segment lost 2 bases and the V segment lost 3 bases, leaving 6 bases of the junction unmatched. The CDR3 reads CASSPLETGGNYGYTF. For the CDR3, the DNA is TGTGCCAGCTCACCTTTAGAGACAGGGGGCAACTATGGCTACACCTTC.

This clone was found a few times. This chain joins TRBV5-1 and TRBJ2-7; 8 nucleotides agree with TRBD1. The germline V gene encodes CDR1 SGHRS and CDR2 YFSETQ. The V gene end was trimmed by 4 bases and the J gene end by 10 bases; junction bases not matched to a gene: 10. The CDR3 totals 13 residues. Here the CDR3 DNA reads TGCGCCAGCAGCCAAAGGACAGGGTTTGAACAGTACTTC. Translated: CASSQRTGFEQYF.

A single count supports this clone. The chain links TRBV9 to TRBJ2-1, with D unclear. The CDR3 is 13 residues long. Germline lookup yields CDR1 SGDLS and CDR2 YYNGEE. V dropped 0 bases and J dropped 4 bases, with 5 bases sitting between them. The CDR3: CASSVDQYNEQFF. For the CDR3, the DNA is TGTGCCAGCAGCGTAGATCAATACAATGAGCAGTTCTTC.

The chain is built from TRBV7-9 and TRBJ1-5; 7 bases line up with TRBD1. The V gene's germline CDR1 is SEHNR and CDR2 FQNEAQ (reference sequence). The V segment lost 5 bases and the J segment 2 bases; nucleotides outside the gene matches: 3. This CDR3 has 14 residues. CDR3 DNA sequence: TGTGCCAGCAGCCTCCAGGGGGGCAATCAGCCCCAGCATTTT. This gives the protein CASSLQGGNQPQHF.

J is TRBJ2-3 and V is TRBV6-5; D unresolved. V was trimmed by 2 bases and J by 6 bases, leaving 15 bases between them. The germline CDR1 and CDR2 sequences are MNHEY and SVGAGI. This CDR3 is built from 15 residues. The CDR3 nucleotides are TGTGCCAGCAGTTACACGGGCCCACCGCAGGATACGCAGTATTTT. Its translation is CASSYTGPPQDTQYF.

The chain couples TRBV18 to TRBJ1-2; possibly TRBD1 for D (6 bases). In germline, CDR1 is KGHSH, CDR2 LQKENI. The CDR3 is made up of 17 amino acids. Trimming took 0 bases from V and 4 from J, leaving 18 bases between them. CDR3 in DNA: TGTGCCAGCTCACCACCGGGGGGCCCCAGCGTCCCCTATGGCTACACCTTC. Translation gives CASSPPGGPSVPYGYTF.

The chain recombines TRBV9 with TRBJ2-7; a possible D gene is TRBD1 (6 bases). In germline, CDR1 is SGDLS, CDR2 YYNGEE. Trimming shortened V by 4 bases and J by 0 bases, and 17 bases separated the two germline ends. CDR3 size: 16 residues. The CDR3 region is CASSLGGLTDSYEQYF. In DNA, the CDR3 is TGTGCCAGCAGCTTAGGGGGTTTAACAGACTCCTACGAGCAGTACTTC.

The chain joins TRBV6-6 to TRBJ1-1, with unresolved D. Germline V lookup: CDR1 MNHNY, CDR2 SVGAGI (reference sequence). CDR3 size: 14 residues. V was shortened by 4 bases and J by 1 base, with 10 bases between the two germline ends. CDR3: CASSSRRQNTEAFF. The DNA for the CDR3 is TGTGCCAGCAGTTCCCGAAGACAGAACACTGAAGCTTTCTTT.

The chain employs TRBV7-9 and TRBJ1-1, with TRBD1 identical over 8 bases. The germline gives CDR1 SEHNR, CDR2 FQNEAQ (reference sequence). CDR3 size: 15 residues. With V trimmed by 5 bases and J by 4 bases, 9 bases remained unmatched. CDR3 nucleotides: TGTGCCAGCAGCGCTGGACAGGGCGGTAGCACTGAAGCTTTCTTT. It specifies CASSAGQGGSTEAFF.

This clone was recorded a few times. The chain uses TRBV5-6 and TRBJ2-1; D is perhaps TRBD2 (6 bases). The germline gives CDR1 SGHDT, CDR2 YYEEEE. The germline V and J ends were trimmed by 2 bases and 2 bases, with 14 bases remaining between them. CDR3 length: 16 amino acids. CDR3 nucleotide sequence: TGTGCCAGCAGCTTTCAGGGATCGGGGGCCTACAATGAGCAGTTCTTC. Its translation: CASSFQGSGAYNEQFF.

This clone came up a few times. Other DNA sequences in the sample encode the same CDR3. The chain combines TRBV18 with TRBJ2-7, with D perhaps TRBD1 (6 bases). This CDR3 has 15 residues. V was trimmed by 0 bases and J by 0 bases, leaving 9 bases between them. Germline V gives CDR1 KGHSH, CDR2 LQKENI. In nucleotides, the CDR3 is TGTGCCAGCTCACCACCTGGACAGAGCTCCTACGAGCAGTACTTC. Protein product: CASSPPGQSSYEQYF.

The V gene is TRBV5-4, the J gene TRBJ2-7; D may be TRBD1 (5 bases). Germline V lookup: CDR1 SGHNT, CDR2 YYREEE (reference sequence). V was trimmed by 4 bases and J by 2 bases, leaving 13 bases between them. The CDR3 is 14 residues long. CDR3 residues: CASSQGPGPYEQYF. The DNA of the CDR3 is TGTGCCAGCAGCCAAGGTCCAGGGCCCTACGAGCAGTACTTC. The full variable domain, with the rest looked up from reference TRBV5-4 and TRBJ2-7, is ETGVTQSPTHLIKTRGQQVTLRCSSQSGHNTVSWYQQALGQGPQFIFQYYREEENGRGNFPPRFSGLQFPNYSSELNVNALELDDSALYLCASSQGPGPYEQYFGPGTRLTVT.

The V gene is TRBV19, the J gene TRBJ1-5; D uncertain. Per germline, CDR1 LNHDA and CDR2 SQIVND (reference sequence). V was pared by 4 bases and J by 6 bases, with 10 bases between. The CDR3 runs to 13 residues. The CDR3 bases are TGTGCCAGTAGTAAGGACCTCCTTCAGCCCCAGCATTTT. Translating it yields CASSKDLLQPQHF. Full variable domain (outside the CDR3, taken from reference TRBV19 and TRBJ1-5): DGGITQSPKYLFRKEGQNVTLSCEQNLNHDAMYWYRQDPGQGLRLIYYSQIVNDFQKGDIAEGYSVSREKKESFPLTVTSAQKNPTAFYLCASSKDLLQPQHFGDGTRLSIL.

The chain employs TRBV7-2 and TRBJ2-2, with D possibly being TRBD2 (5 bases). The CDR3 is 16 amino acids. V lost 0 bases to trimming and J lost 7 bases, with 15 bases between them. Germline CDR1 is SGHTA and CDR2 is FQGNSA. This CDR3 is CASSLARTGVIGELFF. CDR3 DNA sequence: TGTGCCAGCAGCTTAGCGCGTACCGGGGTGATCGGGGAGCTGTTTTTT.

This clone was recorded once. The V gene is TRBV5-1, the J gene TRBJ2-7; a possible D gene is TRBD1 (6 bases). Germline V gene data show CDR1 as SGHRS and CDR2 as YFSETQ. The length of the CDR3 is 14 residues. Trimming removed 2 bases at V and 7 bases at J, with 16 bases between. CDR3 nucleotides: TGCGCCAGCAGCTTAGGGGACAACCTGGGAGAGCAGTACTTC. Its translation is CASSLGDNLGEQYF.

The chain is built from TRBV5-4 and TRBJ1-3; tentative D call: TRBD1 (6 bases). Looked up from germline, CDR1 is SGHNT and CDR2 is YYREEE (reference sequence). CDR3 length equals 17 residues. V dropped 3 bases and J dropped 0 bases, with 16 bases sitting between them. CDR3 protein: CASSSFGVDSSGNTIYF. CDR3 bases: TGTGCCAGCAGCTCTTTTGGCGTGGACAGCTCTGGAAACACCATATATTTT.

The J gene is TRBJ1-3, the V gene TRBV18; D uncertain. Trimming took off 3 bases at V and 14 bases at J, with 14 bases between the two ends. The CDR3 has 12 residues. Germline-derived CDR1 and CDR2 are KGHSH and LQKENI. In DNA, the CDR3 is TGTGCCAGCTCACCGAAGGAGCTCCCAGTATATTTT. Its translation is CASSPKELPVYF.

The rearrangement uses TRBV27 and TRBJ2-7; 12 bases match TRBD1. J gave up 7 bases and V 4 bases, and 8 bases lay outside the gene matches. CDR1 MNHEY and CDR2 SMNVEV come from the germline V gene (reference sequence). The CDR3 loop spans 15 amino acids. The CDR3 sequence is CASSSWGQGAKEQYF. The CDR3 nucleotides are TGTGCCAGCAGTTCGTGGGGACAGGGGGCGAAGGAGCAGTACTTC.

This clone was seen once. The chain carries TRBV19 and TRBJ1-1; D unresolved. Trimming removed 1 base at V and 4 bases at J, with 10 bases between. The CDR3 has 14 amino acids. Germline V CDR1 and CDR2: LNHDA, SQIVND (reference sequence). The CDR3 DNA follows: TGTGCCAGTAGTATAGTATTGTTTAGCACTGAAGCTTTCTTT. Encoded protein: CASSIVLFSTEAFF.

V is TRBV18 and J is TRBJ2-5, with 8 nucleotides matching TRBD1. CDR3 length: 17 amino acids. Germline CDR1 is KGHSH and CDR2 is LQKENI. V lost 4 bases to trimming and J lost 1 base; unmatched junction nucleotides: 11. Written as DNA, the CDR3 is TGTGCCAGCTCACTTTTCCCCCAGGGGGCATTCCAAGAGACCCAGTACTTC. Its protein is CASSLFPQGAFQETQYF.

The chain links TRBV9 to TRBJ2-2, with 9 positions matching TRBD2. V lost 3 bases to trimming and J lost 5 bases; unmatched junction nucleotides: 5. CDR1 is SGDLS, CDR2 YYNGEE, per germline. The CDR3 is made up of 15 amino acids. For the CDR3, the DNA is TGTGCCAGCAGCGGCGGGAGGGTCCCTACCGGGGAGCTGTTTTTT. It translates to CASSGGRVPTGELFF.

CDR3 sequence reads: CASSLGPHGEQYF. The DNA for the CDR3 is TGTGCCAGCAGCTTGGGACCGCACGGGGAGCAGTACTTC. The chain has TRBV5-6 and TRBJ2-7; no clear D gene. Germline CDR1 reads SGHDT; CDR2 reads YYEEEE. This CDR3 has 13 residues. Trimming took off 0 bases at V and 7 bases at J, with 11 bases between the two ends.

The CDR3 bases are TGTGCCAGCAGTCGGGATGTTAACTATGGCTACACCTTC. It yields the protein CASSRDVNYGYTF. The chain combines TRBV2 with TRBJ1-2; D ambiguous. There are 13 residues in the CDR3. The germline gives CDR1 SNHLY, CDR2 FYNNEI. The ends were cut back, 5 bases at V and 1 base at J, with 8 bases in the middle.

V gene TRBV18 combines with J gene TRBJ1-1; D may be TRBD1 (6 bases). CDR3 length: 16 residues. The germline CDR1 and CDR2 sequences are KGHSH and LQKENI. The V end was cut by 3 bases, the J end by 3 bases, with 17 bases between. The CDR3 here is CASSPLGRGSDTEAFF. CDR3 nucleotide sequence: TGTGCCAGCTCACCGCTCGGGAGGGGGTCGGACACTGAAGCTTTCTTT. The whole variable domain, remainder taken from reference TRBV18 and TRBJ1-1, is NAGVMQNPRHLVRRRGQEARLRCSPMKGHSHVYWYRQLPEEGLKFMVYLQKENIIDESGMPKERFSAEFPKEGPSILRIQQVVRGDSAAYFCASSPLGRGSDTEAFFGQGTRLTVV.

The chain combines TRBV5-1 with TRBJ1-2, with unresolved D. Germline V gene data show CDR1 as SGHRS and CDR2 as YFSETQ. CDR3 size: 13 residues. Between the trimmed V and J ends, which lost 5 bases and 2 bases, there was a span of 10 bases. CDR3 DNA sequence: TGCGCCAGCAGTCAGACGGGGAACTATGGCTACACCTTC. Its protein is CASSQTGNYGYTF.